One and the same sample provided the 15 T cell receptor beta chains below, sequenced in a study of CD8 T cells in Susac syndrome. Random hexamers were used to reverse transcribe an amount of about 0.45 to 1 ug RNA. TCRdb re-called the immunoSEQ multiplex PCR reads through MiXCR, storing one row per CDR3 protein. The table shows about 94,000 distinct CDR3 sequences, with 85% to 95% occurring only once. Sequencing input: CD4+ T cells from PBMCs. These receptors were taken from a human donor with Susac syndrome.

This chain connects TRBV19 to TRBJ1-6; D call uncertain. The CDR3 totals 11 residues. The germline V and J ends were trimmed by 8 bases and 6 bases, with 5 bases remaining between them. The germline CDR1 and CDR2 sequences are LNHDA and SQIVND (reference sequence). DNA for the CDR3: TGTGCCAGTGGACTTAATTCACCCCTCCACTTT. It is translated as CASGLNSPLHF.

This chain uses TRBV7-8 with TRBJ2-5, with TRBD2 matching over 8 bases. J was trimmed by 6 bases and V by 2 bases; bases with no gene match: 8. Germline lookup yields CDR1 SGHVS and CDR2 FQNEAQ. This CDR3 contains 15 residues. For the CDR3, the DNA is TGTGCCAGCAGCTTACTGGGGGGCGGGGGGCAGACCCAGTACTTC. Protein sequence: CASSLLGGGGQTQYF.

The chain employs TRBV5-1 and TRBJ2-5; TRBD1 aligns across 12 bases. The V segment lost 6 bases and the J segment 5 bases; nucleotides outside the gene matches: 5. This CDR3 is built from 14 residues. Germline values: CDR1 SGHRS, CDR2 YFSETQ. The CDR3 sequence is CASTGTGGLETQYF. The CDR3 DNA reads as TGCGCCAGCACCGGGACAGGGGGCTTGGAGACCCAGTACTTC.

V and J are TRBV6-4 and TRBJ2-1; D unclear. Germline V gene data show CDR1 as MRHNA and CDR2 as SNTAGT. V lost 6 bases to trimming and J lost 8 bases, with 20 bases between them. This CDR3 region has 15 residues. The CDR3 loop is CASSRHRLRSDEQFF. Here the CDR3 DNA reads TGTGCCAGCAGCCGACACCGGCTTAGGTCGGATGAGCAGTTCTTC.

The chain couples TRBV5-1 to TRBJ1-6; the match to TRBD1 covers 7 bases. The CDR3 is 15 amino acids. The V gene end was trimmed by 4 bases and the J gene end by 7 bases; junction bases not matched to a gene: 8. CDR1 and CDR2 (germline): SGHRS, YFSETQ. The CDR3 DNA is TGCGCCAGCAGCCCCCGACAGGGAGAAAATTCACCCCTCCACTTT. Encoded protein: CASSPRQGENSPLHF.

V usage is TRBV20-1 and J usage is TRBJ2-3, with TRBD2 matching 13 bases. J gave up 0 bases and V 5 bases, and 5 bases lay outside the gene matches. CDR1 and CDR2 from the germline V gene are DFQATT and SNEGSKA (reference sequence). The CDR3 is made up of 16 amino acids. CDR3 DNA: TGCAGTGCTCGGACTAGCGGGGGCTACAGCACAGATACGCAGTATTTT. It yields the protein CSARTSGGYSTDTQYF.

This sequence joins TRBV7-2 and TRBJ2-7, with D uncertain. The CDR3 totals 13 residues. Trimming shortened V by 4 bases and J by 6 bases, and 13 bases separated the two germline ends. From germline, CDR1 is SGHTA and CDR2 FQGNSA. The CDR3 DNA is TGTGCCAGCAGCTCGAGAGAGGCGCGCGAGCAGTACTTC. This sequence encodes CASSSREAREQYF.

The gene calls are TRBV6-2 or TRBV6-3 and TRBJ2-5; no definite D call. The V and J ends lost 4 bases and 7 bases respectively, with 7 bases between them. The CDR3 totals 11 residues. Germline loops: CDR1 MNHEY, CDR2 SVGEGT. The CDR3 loop is CASSSPGTQYF. For the CDR3, the DNA is TGTGCCAGCAGTTCCCCGGGGACCCAGTACTTC.

The chain joins TRBV20-1 to TRBJ2-2; a possible D gene is TRBD2 (5 bases). This CDR3 is 16 amino acids long. Looked up from germline, CDR1 is DFQATT and CDR2 is SNEGSKA (reference sequence). Trimming took 1 base from V and 2 from J, leaving 14 bases between them. The CDR3 DNA reads as TGCAGTGCTAGAGGAGGAGGAGCGGCAAACACCGGGGAGCTGTTTTTT. The encoded protein is CSARGGGAANTGELFF.

This rearrangement joins TRBV6-1 to TRBJ1-6; D unresolved. The germline V and J ends were trimmed by 3 bases and 4 bases, with 10 bases remaining between them. Germline CDR1 is MNHNS and CDR2 is SASEGT. This CDR3 is 15 amino acids long. CDR3 nucleotide sequence: TGTGCCAGCAGTGACGGCGGAAAGTATAATTCACCCCTCCACTTT. As protein: CASSDGGKYNSPLHF.

J is TRBJ2-2 and V is TRBV5-1; D remains unclear. Deletions cut 0 bases from V and 2 bases from J, with 8 bases between. This CDR3 spans 15 amino acids. Germline values: CDR1 SGHRS, CDR2 YFSETQ. The chain's CDR3 is CASSLVSGNTGELFF. The CDR3 nucleotides are TGCGCCAGCAGCTTGGTTTCCGGAAACACCGGGGAGCTGTTTTTT.

This clonotype was picked up one time. The CDR3 DNA follows: TGTGCCAGCAGTTCGAGGACGGATCGCACAGATACGCAGTATTTT. Its protein is CASSSRTDRTDTQYF. V is TRBV6-5 and J is TRBJ2-3, with unresolved D. The CDR3 length is 15 residues. With 4 bases removed from V and 1 base from J, the gap between germline ends came to 12 bases. Germline CDR1 is MNHEY and CDR2 is SVGAGI.

This clonotype was detected a few times. The chain joins TRBV19 to TRBJ1-2; D unresolved. This CDR3 is 14 amino acids long. V was clipped by 5 bases and J by 2 bases, with 12 bases between them. Germline loops: CDR1 LNHDA, CDR2 SQIVND (reference sequence). CDR3 in DNA: TGTGCCAGTAGTTCCCAGATTGAGAACTATGGCTACACCTTC. It is translated as CASSSQIENYGYTF.

The J gene is TRBJ2-7, the V gene TRBV7-9, with a weak D call TRBD1 (5 bases). Trimming took 1 base from V and 5 from J, leaving 9 bases between them. The CDR3 consists of 13 residues. Germline CDR1 SEHNR, CDR2 FQNEAQ (reference sequence). In nucleotides, the CDR3 is TGTGCCAGCAGCTTAGACAGGTTCCACGAGCAGTACTTC. It encodes CASSLDRFHEQYF.

The J gene is TRBJ1-2, the V gene TRBV20-1; D not resolved. V lost 3 bases and J 0 bases, leaving 8 bases between the germline ends. The germline gives CDR1 DFQATT, CDR2 SNEGSKA (reference sequence). The CDR3 runs to 13 residues. The CDR3 sequence: CSASPGTNYGYTF. The DNA of the CDR3 is TGCAGTGCTAGCCCCGGGACTAACTATGGCTACACCTTC.